This is a list of T cell receptor beta chains from one sample in a study of beta chain features in type 1 diabetes. Profiling relied on immunoSEQ multiplex PCR, and the TCRdb table lists in-frame clones only, not all of them. The repertoire consists of under 900,000 clones, with 15% to 20% occurring once and the leading ten covering roughly 0.025%. Sequenced material: naive CD4+ T cells from blood. The receptor source for this set is a woman aged 18-29 years in good health. Each CDR3 is given with its conserved first and last residue. Each record gives: J gene, D gene, V gene, clone size, CDR3 protein, CDR3 DNA. D genes are given only for firm matches. The size of a clone is reported for some rows only, either as once, few or many, or as a class for expanded clones.

J gene: TRBJ2-7
D gene: TRBD2
V gene: TRBV7-2
clone size: -
CDR3 protein: CASSLVGTSGNGEQYF
CDR3 DNA: TGTGCCAGCAGCTTAGTCGGGACTAGCGGGAATGGAGAGCAGTACTTC

J gene: TRBJ2-3
D gene: -
V gene: TRBV5-1
clone size: -
CDR3 protein: CASSLVAHADTQYF
CDR3 DNA: TGCGCCAGCAGCTTGGTGGCCCACGCAGATACGCAGTATTTT

J gene: TRBJ2-7
D gene: -
V gene: TRBV7-2
clone size: few
CDR3 protein: CASSSFYEQYF
CDR3 DNA: TGTGCCAGCAGCTCGTTCTACGAGCAGTACTTC

J gene: TRBJ2-2
D gene: -
V gene: TRBV28
clone size: few
CDR3 protein: CASSRVTGELFF
CDR3 DNA: TGTGCCAGCAGCCGGGTTACCGGGGAGCTGTTTTTT

J gene: TRBJ2-2
D gene: TRBD2
V gene: TRBV25-1
clone size: few
CDR3 protein: CASSEYAGGPHRGELFF
CDR3 DNA: TGTGCCAGCAGTGAATACGCGGGAGGCCCACACCGCGGGGAGCTGTTTTTT

J gene: TRBJ1-4
D gene: -
V gene: TRBV28
clone size: few
CDR3 protein: CASREQLAEKLFF
CDR3 DNA: TGTGCCAGCAGGGAACAGCTAGCCGAGAAACTGTTTTTT

J gene: TRBJ1-3
D gene: -
V gene: TRBV21-1
clone size: -
CDR3 protein: CASSKGTSSGRSGNTIYF
CDR3 DNA: TGTGCCAGCAGCAAAGGGACGTCATCGGGGCGCTCTGGAAACACCATATATTTT

J gene: TRBJ2-1
D gene: TRBD2
V gene: TRBV7-2
clone size: -
CDR3 protein: CASSAGLAAYNEQFF
CDR3 DNA: TGTGCCAGCAGCGCGGGACTAGCGGCGTACAATGAGCAGTTCTTC

J gene: TRBJ2-1
D gene: TRBD1
V gene: TRBV5-1
clone size: -
CDR3 protein: CASSLTGTEKNEQFF
CDR3 DNA: TGCGCCAGCAGCTTAACCGGGACAGAAAAAAATGAGCAGTTCTTC

J gene: TRBJ1-5
D gene: TRBD1
V gene: TRBV28
clone size: -
CDR3 protein: CASRPGTGANQPQHF
CDR3 DNA: TGTGCCAGCAGACCCGGGACAGGGGCGAATCAGCCCCAGCATTTT

J gene: TRBJ2-1
D gene: TRBD2
V gene: TRBV28
clone size: few
CDR3 protein: CASSSPGLAPGNEQFF
CDR3 DNA: TGTGCCAGCAGTTCCCCCGGACTAGCGCCGGGGAATGAGCAGTTCTTC

J gene: TRBJ2-5
D gene: -
V gene: TRBV19
clone size: -
CDR3 protein: CASSIVPGGETQYF
CDR3 DNA: TGTGCCAGTAGTATAGTCCCAGGAGGAGAGACCCAGTACTTC

J gene: TRBJ2-1
D gene: -
V gene: TRBV29-1
clone size: -
CDR3 protein: CSVDRAIEQFF
CDR3 DNA: TGCAGCGTTGACAGGGCTATTGAGCAGTTCTTC

J gene: TRBJ2-3
D gene: -
V gene: TRBV7-2
clone size: few
CDR3 protein: CASSSSGLNTQYF
CDR3 DNA: TGTGCCAGCAGCTCGAGCGGGCTGAATACGCAGTATTTT